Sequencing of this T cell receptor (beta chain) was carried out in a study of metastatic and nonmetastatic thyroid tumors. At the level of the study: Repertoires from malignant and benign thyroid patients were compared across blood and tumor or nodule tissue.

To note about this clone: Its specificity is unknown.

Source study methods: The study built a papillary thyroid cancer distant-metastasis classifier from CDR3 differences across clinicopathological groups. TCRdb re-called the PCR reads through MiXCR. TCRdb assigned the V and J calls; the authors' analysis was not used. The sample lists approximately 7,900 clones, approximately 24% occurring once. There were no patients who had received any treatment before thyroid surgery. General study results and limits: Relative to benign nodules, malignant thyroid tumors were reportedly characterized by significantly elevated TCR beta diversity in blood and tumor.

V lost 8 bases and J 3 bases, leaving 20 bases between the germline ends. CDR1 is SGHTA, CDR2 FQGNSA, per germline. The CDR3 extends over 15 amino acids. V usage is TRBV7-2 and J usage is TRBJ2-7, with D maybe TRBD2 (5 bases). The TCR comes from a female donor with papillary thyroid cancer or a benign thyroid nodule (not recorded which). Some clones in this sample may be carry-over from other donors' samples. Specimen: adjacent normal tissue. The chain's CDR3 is CASGVDFTSFYEQYF. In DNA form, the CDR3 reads TGTGCCAGCGGGGTGGATTTTACTAGTTTCTACGAGCAGTACTTC. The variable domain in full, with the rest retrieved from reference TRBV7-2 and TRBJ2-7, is GAGVSQSPSNKVTEKGKDVELRCDPISGHTALYWYRQSLGQGLEFLIYFQGNSAPDKSGLPSDRFSAERTGGSVSTLTIQRTQQEDSAVYLCASGVDFTSFYEQYFGPGTRLTVT.